This is a list of T cell receptor beta chains from one sample in a study of blood T cell repertoires in COVID-19. Clones were sequenced by immunoSEQ multiplex PCR, and TCRdb holds only the in-frame ones, with some missing. The sample consists of about 250,000 clones, approximately 85% of them appearing once. Sequencing was done on a sample of peripheral blood. The receptors stem from a woman of 80 years or more with COVID-19, enrolled during active disease. Each CDR3 is given with its conserved first and last residue. D genes are given only for firm matches. Clone sizes are given selectively: once, few, many, or a class where the clone is expanded.

clone size	D gene	V gene	J gene	CDR3 protein	CDR3 DNA
.	TRBD1	TRBV28	TRBJ1-2	CASSPTGEENYGYTF	TGTGCCAGCAGCCCTACAGGGGAGGAGAACTATGGCTACACCTTC
once	.	TRBV11-2	TRBJ2-7	CASSSTRYEQYF	TGTGCCAGCAGCTCAACTCGGTACGAGCAGTACTTC
.	.	TRBV28	TRBJ2-4	CASIPGGRAKNIQYF	TGTGCCAGCATCCCAGGGGGGCGGGCCAAAAACATTCAGTACTTC
.	TRBD1	TRBV5-4	TRBJ1-1	CASSQQGDTEAFF	TGTGCCAGCAGCCAACAGGGGGACACTGAAGCTTTCTTT
.	TRBD2	TRBV28	TRBJ2-1	CASSSGAGNSYNEQFF	TGTGCCAGCAGTTCAGGAGCGGGGAACTCCTACAATGAGCAGTTCTTC
.	TRBD2	TRBV5-1	TRBJ2-5	CASSLGLAGAVGETQYF	TGCGCCAGCAGCCTGGGACTAGCGGGGGCCGTGGGGGAGACCCAGTACTTC
.	TRBD1	TRBV28	TRBJ1-1	CAFTRGRLGAFF	TGTGCCTTCACCAGGGGGCGCTTAGGAGCTTTCTTT
.	.	TRBV18	TRBJ1-1	CASSPPRAQRNTEAFF	TGTGCCAGCTCACCACCGAGGGCACAAAGGAACACTGAAGCTTTCTTT
.	.	TRBV5-1	TRBJ2-7	CASSLGEAGTYEQYF	TGCGCCAGCAGCTTGGGCGAGGCCGGTACCTACGAGCAGTACTTC
.	.	TRBV28	TRBJ2-2	CASSLGGSNTGELFF	TGTGCCAGCAGTTTAGGGGGGTCGAACACCGGGGAGCTGTTTTTT
.	.	TRBV12-3/TRBV12-4	TRBJ1-2	CASSLAQGGGYTF	TGTGCCAGCAGTTTAGCACAGGGTGGGGGCTACACCTTC
.	.	TRBV5-1	TRBJ1-6	CASSLAGEGPLHF	TGCGCCAGCAGCTTGGCAGGGGAAGGACCCCTCCACTTT
.	TRBD1	TRBV7-2	TRBJ1-4	CASSPVVDRVEKLFF	TGTGCCAGCAGCCCGGTGGTGGACAGGGTTGAAAAACTGTTTTTT
.	TRBD1	TRBV19	TRBJ1-6	CASSNRGQSPLHF	TGTGCCAGTAGTAACAGGGGGCAATCACCCCTCCACTTT
once	.	TRBV10-2	TRBJ2-2	CASSDPGIANTGELFF	TGCGCCAGCAGTGATCCCGGGATCGCGAACACCGGGGAGCTGTTTTTT
.	.	TRBV24-1	TRBJ2-5	CATSDRGAGSETQYF	TGTGCCACCAGTGACCGCGGGGCGGGGTCAGAGACCCAGTACTTC
.	.	TRBV27	TRBJ1-6	CAREGSSYNSPLHF	TGTGCCAGGGAAGGGAGCTCCTATAATTCACCCCTCCACTTT
.	TRBD1	TRBV5-1	TRBJ2-1	CASSFTGQVGNEQFF	TGCGCCAGCAGCTTTACGGGACAGGTCGGCAATGAGCAGTTCTTC
once	.	TRBV11-2	TRBJ1-4	CASSLVRGGSEKLFF	TGTGCCAGCAGCTTAGTCAGGGGTGGGAGTGAAAAACTGTTTTTT
few	.	TRBV15	TRBJ1-1	CATSRDRGKGRSAFF	TGTGCCACCAGCAGAGATCGAGGTAAGGGGAGGTCGGCTTTCTTT
.	TRBD1	TRBV18	TRBJ1-1	CASSPDRGLMNTEAFF	TGTGCCAGCTCACCGGACAGGGGGCTTATGAACACTGAAGCTTTCTTT
.	.	TRBV30	TRBJ1-2	CAWSVSEAGHGYTF	TGTGCCTGGAGTGTTTCCGAAGCAGGGCATGGCTACACCTTC
.	.	TRBV29-1	TRBJ1-2	CSVQTAWRNGYTF	TGCAGCGTCCAGACGGCCTGGAGGAACGGCTACACCTTC
.	.	TRBV6-1	TRBJ1-2	CASSDGWEYGYTF	TGTGCCAGCAGTGACGGGTGGGAGTATGGCTACACCTTC
.	.	TRBV9	TRBJ2-2	CASSEPDRLGNTGELFF	TGTGCCAGCAGCGAGCCCGACAGACTAGGGAACACCGGGGAGCTGTTTTTT
.	.	TRBV6-6	TRBJ2-2	CASLEYSTFGELFF	TGTGCCTCATTAGAGTACAGTACCTTCGGGGAGCTGTTTTTT
once	.	TRBV15	TRBJ2-3	CATSFGKGRPGTDTQYF	TGTGCCACCAGCTTCGGAAAGGGGCGGCCGGGCACAGATACGCAGTATTTT
.	TRBD1	TRBV28	TRBJ1-2	CASSYDRELYGYTF	TGTGCCAGCAGTTATGACAGGGAACTCTATGGCTACACCTTC
.	.	TRBV3-1/TRBV3-2	TRBJ1-1	CASSQGGAAFF	TGTGCCAGCAGCCAAGGGGGAGCGGCTTTCTTT
.	.	TRBV28	TRBJ1-2	CASSLHNNYGYTF	TGTGCCAGCAGTTTGCACAATAACTATGGCTACACCTTC
.	.	TRBV30	TRBJ1-1	CAWTLWGHTEAFF	TGTGCCTGGACTCTTTGGGGGCACACTGAAGCTTTCTTT
.	.	TRBV18	TRBJ1-3	CASSPLDTTSGNTIYF	TGTGCCAGCTCACCACTGGACACTACCTCTGGAAACACCATATATTTT
.	.	TRBV5-1	TRBJ1-1	CASSLMGARTEAFF	TGCGCCAGCAGCTTGATGGGGGCGAGAACTGAAGCTTTCTTT
.	.	TRBV7-2	TRBJ1-2	CASSLGTSYGYTF	TGTGCCAGCAGCTTAGGGACAAGCTATGGCTACACCTTC
.	.	TRBV7-9	TRBJ2-7	CASSWEGGSYEQYF	TGTGCCAGCTCCTGGGAGGGGGGCTCCTACGAGCAGTACTTC
few	.	TRBV2	TRBJ1-4	CASRPPGVLREKLFF	TGTGCCAGCAGGCCACCGGGGGTCTTGAGGGAAAAACTGTTTTTT
.	.	TRBV11-2	TRBJ1-2	CASSQKPRKNYGYTF	TGTGCCAGCAGCCAGAAGCCGAGGAAAAACTATGGCTACACCTTC